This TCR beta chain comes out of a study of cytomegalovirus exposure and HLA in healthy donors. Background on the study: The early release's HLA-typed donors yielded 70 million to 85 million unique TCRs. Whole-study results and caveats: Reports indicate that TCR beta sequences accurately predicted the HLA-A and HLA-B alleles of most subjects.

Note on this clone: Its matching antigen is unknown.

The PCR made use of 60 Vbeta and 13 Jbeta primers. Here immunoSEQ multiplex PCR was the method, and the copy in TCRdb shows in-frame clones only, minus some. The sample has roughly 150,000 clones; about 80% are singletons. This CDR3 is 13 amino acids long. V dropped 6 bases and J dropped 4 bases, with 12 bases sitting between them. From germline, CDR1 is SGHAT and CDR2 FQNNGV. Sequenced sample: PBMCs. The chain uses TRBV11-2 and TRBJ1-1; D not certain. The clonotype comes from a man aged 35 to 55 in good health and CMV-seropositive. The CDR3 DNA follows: TGTGCCAGCAGGAGTTTATCGGGCACTGAAGCTTTCTTT. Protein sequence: CASRSLSGTEAFF.